These T cell receptor beta chains were read from a single sample in a study of blood T cell repertoires in COVID-19. Some clones are missing from TCRdb's copy, which holds only in-frame ones; the method was immunoSEQ multiplex PCR. The sample lists about 200,000 clones; more than 70% were seen once. The sample was PBMCs or T cells enriched from blood (not recorded which). Source of these receptors: a middle-aged woman with acute COVID-19. CDR3s include the opening cysteine and the closing phenylalanine or tryptophan. The D gene is left open where the match is weak. Size values are once, few and many counts, or a class for expanded clones, and some rows have none.

>.|TRBJ1-1|TRBV7-8|.
CASSLAHLRTEAFF
TGTGCCAGCAGCTTAGCACACCTCCGTACTGAAGCTTTCTTT
>.|TRBJ2-2|TRBV9|TRBD2
CASSVSGTETGELFF
TGTGCCAGCAGCGTAAGCGGGACGGAGACCGGGGAGCTGTTTTTT
>once|TRBJ1-3|TRBV6-6|TRBD1
CASSRPGGTSGNTIYF
TGTGCCAGCAGTAGACCAGGGGGCACCTCTGGAAACACCATATATTTT
>.|TRBJ1-5|TRBV27|.
CASSLYPGGSNQPQHF
TGTGCCAGCAGTTTATACCCCGGAGGAAGCAATCAGCCCCAGCATTTT
>once|TRBJ2-7|TRBV30|TRBD1
CAWSGGQGVYEQYF
TGTGCCTGGAGTGGAGGCCAGGGGGTGTACGAGCAGTACTTC
>.|TRBJ1-5|TRBV7-9|.
CASSGWTEIHQPQHF
TGTGCCAGCAGCGGCTGGACAGAGATACATCAGCCCCAGCATTTT
>.|TRBJ1-1|TRBV3-1/TRBV3-2|.
CASSQSQGYTEAFF
TGTGCCAGCAGCCAAAGTCAGGGGTACACTGAAGCTTTCTTT
>once|TRBJ2-2|TRBV3-1/TRBV3-2|.
CASSPIRETGELFF
TGTGCCAGCAGCCCCATTAGGGAGACCGGGGAGCTGTTTTTT
>.|TRBJ1-4|TRBV2|.
CASSEAIGGLNEKLFF
TGTGCCAGCAGTGAAGCGATTGGCGGGCTTAATGAAAAACTGTTTTTT
>.|TRBJ2-5|TRBV30|.
CAWSLRGATDETQYF
TGTGCCTGGAGCCTCCGGGGGGCTACAGACGAGACCCAGTACTTC
>.|TRBJ1-4|TRBV29-1|TRBD1
CSVGGTGNEKLFF
TGCAGCGTTGGAGGGACAGGGAATGAAAAACTGTTTTTT
>.|TRBJ2-1|TRBV6-6|TRBD1
CASSLGQYNEQFF
TGTGCCAGCAGCTTGGGACAGTACAATGAGCAGTTCTTC
>many|TRBJ2-3|TRBV4-1|TRBD2
CASSFGGGRDTQYF
TGCGCCAGCAGCTTTGGGGGGGGACGGGATACGCAGTATTTT
>.|TRBJ2-5|TRBV16|TRBD2
CASSLGLAGLKETQYF
TGTGCCAGCAGCCTCGGACTAGCGGGATTGAAAGAGACCCAGTACTTC
>.|TRBJ1-2|TRBV7-8|.
CASSPSPSQSEYGYTF
TGTGCCAGCAGCCCAAGTCCCTCCCAATCGGAGTATGGCTACACCTTC
>.|TRBJ1-5|TRBV24-1|.
CATSDPGGNQPQHF
TGTGCCACCAGTGATCCGGGTGGCAATCAGCCCCAGCATTTT
>.|TRBJ1-1|TRBV6-1|TRBD1
CASSGHHRGMNTEAFF
TGTGCCAGCAGTGGCCACCACAGGGGGATGAACACTGAAGCTTTCTTT
>.|TRBJ2-7|TRBV5-1|TRBD1
CASSLGPGQGTYEQYF
TGCGCCAGCAGCTTGGGTCCGGGACAGGGGACCTACGAGCAGTACTTC
>.|TRBJ2-3|TRBV11-2|.
CASSPGGREITDTQYF
TGTGCCAGCAGCCCTGGGGGGCGGGAGATTACAGATACGCAGTATTTT
>.|TRBJ2-1|TRBV7-8|.
CASSRPSAGAQNNEQFF
TGTGCCAGCAGCCGACCGTCGGCGGGTGCTCAGAACAATGAGCAGTTCTTC
>.|TRBJ1-2|TRBV5-6|.
CASSLFAGVDGYTF
TGTGCCAGCAGCTTGTTTGCAGGGGTAGATGGCTACACCTTC